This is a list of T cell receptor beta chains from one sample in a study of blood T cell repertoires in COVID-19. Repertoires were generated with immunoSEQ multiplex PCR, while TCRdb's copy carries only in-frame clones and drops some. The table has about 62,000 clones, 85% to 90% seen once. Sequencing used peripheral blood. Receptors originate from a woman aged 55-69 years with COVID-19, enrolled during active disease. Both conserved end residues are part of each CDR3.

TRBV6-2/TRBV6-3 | CASSTLDRPAYEQYF
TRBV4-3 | CASSQDGAGGDTQYF
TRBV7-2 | CASSSEAGGAVTEAFF
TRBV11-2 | CASSSPADTGLYF
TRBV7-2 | CASSLVRAGGEQYF
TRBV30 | CAWSPGLANNEQFF
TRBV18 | CASSPLVDTEAFF
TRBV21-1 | CASWGGASGKRETQYF
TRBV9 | CASSVSRDYYEQYF
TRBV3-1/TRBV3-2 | CASSQDPTSGSTVFYEQYF
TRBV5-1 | CASSDGTGGEKLFF
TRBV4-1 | CASSQEKGQGRTEAFF
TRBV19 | CASRSGSYEQYF
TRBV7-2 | CASSLNWGLGSNEKLFF
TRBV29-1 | CSGLAGTYEQYF
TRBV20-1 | CSASYVAVGYGYTF
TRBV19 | CASRLVIRGRRTGELFF
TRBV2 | CASWGGRGRTDTQYF
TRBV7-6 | CASSLVAHEQYF
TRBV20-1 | CSASPGRPSGANVLTF
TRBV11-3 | CASSLVGLAGGVFNEQFF
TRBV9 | CASSVAGTVGGNTIYF
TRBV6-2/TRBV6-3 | CASSQGGNTEAFF
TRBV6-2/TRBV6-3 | CASSPPGQGILEQYF
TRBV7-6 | CASSFSGHSSGNTIYF
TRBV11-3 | CASSLVGADYGYTF
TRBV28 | CASSLMGLAGDNEQFF
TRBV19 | CASSIKIAIGWEKLFF